This T cell receptor (beta chain) appears in the sequencing data of a study of blood T cell repertoires in COVID-19. Study summary: Sites across the United States, Italy and Spain contributed samples from acute and convalescent COVID-19. The analysed material was cDNA or gDNA that came from T cells, B-cell-depleted T cells, or PBMCs.

Libraries were prepared by immunoSEQ multiplex PCR; TCRdb keeps only in-frame clonotypes and omits some of them. The sample has under 200,000 clones; about 82% are singletons. Cohort allocation depended upon clinical history that participants reported. Per the germline V gene, CDR1 is MNHEY and CDR2 is SVGAGI. Trimming removed 2 bases from V and 8 bases from J; junction bases left unmatched: 4. The CDR3 sequence is 13 residues long. The sequenced sample was PBMCs or T cells enriched from blood (not recorded which). The chain joins TRBV6-5 to TRBJ1-2, with TRBD1 matching over 8 bases. This clonotype originated in a man between 35 and 55 years old with acute COVID-19. CDR3 nucleotides: TGTGCCAGCAGTTACCGGACAGGGAGGGGCTACACCTTC. It is translated as CASSYRTGRGYTF.